This T cell receptor (beta chain) was obtained from a study of metastatic and nonmetastatic thyroid tumors. Study-wide background: Repertoire data that came from the blood and tumor or nodule tissue of malignant and benign thyroid patients were compared.

Original processing notes: For papillary thyroid cancer, a distant-metastasis classifier was constructed from CDR3 differences observed across clinicopathological groups. TCRdb recomputed clones from the PCR reads via MiXCR. TCRdb assigned the V and J calls; the authors' analysis was not used. The repertoire holds 19,000 or so clones, with 28% as singletons. The entire patient cohort was treatment-naive prior to thyroid surgery. On this clone: Its antigen is undetermined. This CDR3 fails to terminate in the conserved phenylalanine or tryptophan, so it likely reflects a read error.

Study findings and constraints: Patients with malignant thyroid tumors reportedly had significantly higher TCR beta diversity than those with benign nodules, in blood and tumor.

The length of the CDR3 is 16 residues. Germline V lookup: CDR1 DFQATT, CDR2 SNEGSKA (reference sequence). This rearrangement joins TRBV20-1 to TRBJ2-7; TRBD2 matches 7 bases. Specimen: tumor tissue. The sequence derives from a male donor with papillary thyroid cancer or a benign thyroid nodule (not recorded which). Some clones in this sample may be carry-over from other donors' samples. CDR3 nucleotide sequence: TGCAGCGCTAGGGCGGTGACCGGGAGGTACCCCTACGAGCAGTACCTC. Its translation: CSARAVTGRYPYEQYL.